These T cell receptor beta chains were read from a single sample in a study of cytomegalovirus exposure and HLA in healthy donors. Only in-frame clones appear in the TCRdb table, and some are missing; sequencing was by immunoSEQ multiplex PCR. The table has about 130,000 clones, roughly 80% seen once. Sequencing was performed on PBMCs. Receptor source: a male donor in good health and CMV-seronegative. Each CDR3 is given with its conserved first and last residue. The D gene is left open where the match is weak. Size is stated for part of the rows, as once, few or many counts, or as a class when the clone is expanded.

d_call	v_call	clone_size	j_call	cdr3_aa	cdr3_nt
NA	TRBV7-2	NA	TRBJ2-4	CASSAGGLAKNIQYF	TGTGCCAGCAGCGCTGGAGGGTTAGCCAAAAACATTCAGTACTTC
TRBD2	TRBV28	NA	TRBJ2-2	CASSQLAANTGELFF	TGTGCCAGCAGCCAACTAGCGGCGAACACCGGGGAGCTGTTTTTT
NA	TRBV28	many	TRBJ1-1	CASSFGEGEAFF	TGTGCCAGCAGTTTCGGGGAGGGGGAAGCTTTCTTT
TRBD1	TRBV2	NA	TRBJ2-4	CASTGQLAKNIQYF	TGTGCCAGCACGGGACAGTTAGCCAAAAACATTCAGTACTTC
NA	TRBV7-6	NA	TRBJ2-2	CASSSPRAGVTGELFF	TGTGCCAGCAGCTCCCCTAGGGCAGGGGTCACCGGGGAGCTGTTTTTT
TRBD2	TRBV2	NA	TRBJ2-1	CASRPGTSNEQFF	TGTGCCAGCAGACCGGGGACTAGCAATGAGCAGTTCTTC
NA	TRBV19	NA	TRBJ1-5	CASSIGQYSNQPQHF	TGTGCCAGTAGTATAGGTCAGTATAGCAATCAGCCCCAGCATTTT
TRBD2	TRBV28	NA	TRBJ2-1	CASSPSGTSGRFLGLEQFF	TGTGCCAGCAGTCCTTCCGGGACTAGCGGGAGATTTCTCGGGCTCGAGCAGTTCTTC
TRBD2	TRBV19	NA	TRBJ2-3	CASSMASGASTDTQYF	TGTGCCAGTAGTATGGCTAGCGGGGCTAGCACAGATACGCAGTATTTT
NA	TRBV7-2	NA	TRBJ2-5	CASSPVSQGRFVETQYF	TGTGCCAGCAGCCCGGTTTCGCAGGGGCGTTTCGTGGAGACCCAGTACTTC
TRBD1	TRBV5-6	NA	TRBJ2-3	CASTEVGTGSDTQYF	TGTGCCAGCACCGAGGTAGGGACAGGGTCAGATACGCAGTATTTT
TRBD1	TRBV19	few	TRBJ2-5	CASSSGGGWETQYF	TGTGCCAGTAGCTCAGGGGGTGGGTGGGAGACCCAGTACTTC
TRBD2	TRBV29-1	NA	TRBJ2-3	CSVARGLAGGLTDTQYF	TGCAGCGTAGCCCGCGGACTAGCGGGAGGCCTCACAGATACGCAGTATTTT
NA	TRBV10-2	few	TRBJ2-7	CASSGTVLSYEQYF	TGCGCCAGCAGTGGGACAGTCCTATCCTACGAGCAGTACTTC
NA	TRBV28	NA	TRBJ2-5	CASSGGHKETQYF	TGTGCCAGCAGTGGTGGACATAAAGAGACCCAGTACTTC
NA	TRBV7-2	NA	TRBJ1-3	CASSPTGGTGNTIYF	TGTGCCAGCAGCCCTACCGGCGGGACCGGAAACACCATATATTTT
NA	TRBV11-1	NA	TRBJ2-5	CASSLQGWGTQYF	TGTGCCAGCAGCTTACAGGGATGGGGGACCCAGTACTTC
NA	TRBV30	NA	TRBJ2-7	CAWGQTDFEQYF	TGTGCCTGGGGACAGACTGACTTCGAGCAGTACTTC
NA	TRBV18	NA	TRBJ1-2	CASLPAPGLQAMDYGYTF	TGTGCCAGCCTTCCCGCACCAGGACTCCAAGCGATGGACTATGGCTACACCTTC
NA	TRBV11-2	NA	TRBJ2-2	CASSLGGRGGELFF	TGTGCCAGCAGCCTGGGGGGGCGAGGCGGGGAGCTGTTTTTT
NA	TRBV7-8	NA	TRBJ2-7	CASSLGSPYEQYF	TGTGCCAGCAGCTTAGGGAGTCCCTACGAGCAGTACTTC
NA	TRBV6-5	NA	TRBJ2-7	CASSRQTDSYEQYF	TGTGCCAGCAGTCGCCAGACCGACAGTTACGAGCAGTACTTC
TRBD2	TRBV19	NA	TRBJ2-3	CASSIGGGSTDTQYF	TGTGCCAGTAGTATAGGCGGGGGAAGCACAGATACGCAGTATTTT
TRBD2	TRBV5-8	NA	TRBJ2-7	CASSDSGRAIYEQYF	TGTGCCAGCAGCGATAGCGGGAGGGCCATTTACGAGCAGTACTTC
NA	TRBV4-2	NA	TRBJ2-3	CASSQHRVGTDTQYF	TGTGCCAGCAGCCAACACAGGGTCGGGACAGATACGCAGTATTTT
NA	TRBV18	NA	TRBJ2-5	CASSGQGETQYF	TGTGCCAGCTCCGGACAAGGAGAGACCCAGTACTTC
NA	TRBV19	NA	TRBJ1-1	CASSIGAPGLGTEAFF	TGTGCCAGTAGTATTGGGGCCCCAGGATTGGGCACTGAAGCTTTCTTT